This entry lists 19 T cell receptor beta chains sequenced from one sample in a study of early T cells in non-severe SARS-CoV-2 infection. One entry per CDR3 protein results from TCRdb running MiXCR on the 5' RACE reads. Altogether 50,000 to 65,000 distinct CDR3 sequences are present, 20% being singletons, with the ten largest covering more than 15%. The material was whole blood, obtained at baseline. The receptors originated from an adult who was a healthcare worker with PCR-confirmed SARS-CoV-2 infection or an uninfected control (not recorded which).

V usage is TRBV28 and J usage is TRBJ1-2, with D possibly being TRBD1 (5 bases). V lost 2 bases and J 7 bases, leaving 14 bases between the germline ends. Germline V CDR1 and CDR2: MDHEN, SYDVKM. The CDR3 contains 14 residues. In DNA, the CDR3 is TGTGCCAGCAGTTTACGTCGGGGGTCAACTGGCTACACCTTC. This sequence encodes CASSLRRGSTGYTF.

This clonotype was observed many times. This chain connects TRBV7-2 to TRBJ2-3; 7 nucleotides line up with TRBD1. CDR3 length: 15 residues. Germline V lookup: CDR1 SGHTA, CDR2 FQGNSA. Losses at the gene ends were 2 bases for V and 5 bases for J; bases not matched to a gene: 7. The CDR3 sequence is CASSLQGVFKDTQYF. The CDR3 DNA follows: TGTGCCAGCAGCTTACAGGGGGTTTTCAAAGATACGCAGTATTTT. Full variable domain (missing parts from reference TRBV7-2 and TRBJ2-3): GAGVSQSPSNKVTEKGKDVELRCDPISGHTALYWYRQSLGQGLEFLIYFQGNSAPDKSGLPSDRFSAERTGGSVSTLTIQRTQQEDSAVYLCASSLQGVFKDTQYFGPGTRLTVL.

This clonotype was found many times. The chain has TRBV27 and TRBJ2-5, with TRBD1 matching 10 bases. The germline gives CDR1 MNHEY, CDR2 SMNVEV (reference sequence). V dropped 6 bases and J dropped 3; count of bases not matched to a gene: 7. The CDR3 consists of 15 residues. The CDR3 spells CASRTGGWGEETQYF. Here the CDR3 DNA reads TGTGCCAGCAGGACAGGGGGCTGGGGGGAAGAGACCCAGTACTTC.

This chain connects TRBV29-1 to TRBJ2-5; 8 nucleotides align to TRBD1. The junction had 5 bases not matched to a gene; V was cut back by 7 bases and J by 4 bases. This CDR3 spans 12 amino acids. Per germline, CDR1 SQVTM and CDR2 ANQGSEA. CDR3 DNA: TGCAGCGCCCTAACAGGGGGAGAGACCCAGTACTTC. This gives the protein CSALTGGETQYF.

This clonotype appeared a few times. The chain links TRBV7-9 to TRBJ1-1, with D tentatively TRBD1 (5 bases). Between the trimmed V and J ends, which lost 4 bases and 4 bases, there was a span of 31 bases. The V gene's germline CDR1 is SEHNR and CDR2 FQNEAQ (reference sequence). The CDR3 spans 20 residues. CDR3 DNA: TGTGCCAGCAGCTCCACTCGGCTCCAGACCCCCAGGGCCTTCAGCACTGAAGCTTTCTTT. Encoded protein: CASSSTRLQTPRAFSTEAFF.

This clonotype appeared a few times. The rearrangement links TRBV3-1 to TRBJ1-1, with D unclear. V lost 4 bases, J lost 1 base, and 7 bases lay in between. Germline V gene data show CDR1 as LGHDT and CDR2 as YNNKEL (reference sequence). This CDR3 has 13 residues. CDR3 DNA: TGTGCCAGCAGCCCCGTTGGGAACACTGAAGCTTTCTTT. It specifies CASSPVGNTEAFF.

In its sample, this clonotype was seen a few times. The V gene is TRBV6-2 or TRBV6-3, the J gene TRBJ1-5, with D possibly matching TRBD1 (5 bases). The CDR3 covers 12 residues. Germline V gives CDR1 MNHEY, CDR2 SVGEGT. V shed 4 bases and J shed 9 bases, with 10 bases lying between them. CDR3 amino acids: CASSSGDGPQHF. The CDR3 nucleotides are TGTGCCAGCAGTTCTGGGGACGGGCCCCAGCATTTT.

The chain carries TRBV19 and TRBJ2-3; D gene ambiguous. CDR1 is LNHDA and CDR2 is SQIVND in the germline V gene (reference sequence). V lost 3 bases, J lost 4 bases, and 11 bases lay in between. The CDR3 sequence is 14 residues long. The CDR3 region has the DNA TGTGCCAGTAGTATGGGCCTGGCCCCAGATACGCAGTATTTT. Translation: CASSMGLAPDTQYF.

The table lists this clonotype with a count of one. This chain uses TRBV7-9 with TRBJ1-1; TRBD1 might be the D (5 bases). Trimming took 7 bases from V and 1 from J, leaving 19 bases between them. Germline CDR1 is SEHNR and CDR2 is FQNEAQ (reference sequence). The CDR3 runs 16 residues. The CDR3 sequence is CASILSGASPNTEAFF. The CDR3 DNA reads TGTGCCAGCATCCTGAGTGGGGCTTCGCCGAACACTGAAGCTTTCTTT.

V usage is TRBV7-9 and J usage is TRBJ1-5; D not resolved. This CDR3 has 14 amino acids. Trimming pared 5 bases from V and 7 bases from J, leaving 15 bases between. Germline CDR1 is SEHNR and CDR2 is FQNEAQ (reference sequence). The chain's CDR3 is CASSNAVGRQPQHF. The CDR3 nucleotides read TGTGCCAGCAGCAATGCAGTAGGGCGGCAGCCCCAGCATTTT. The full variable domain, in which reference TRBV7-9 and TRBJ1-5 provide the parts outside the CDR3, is DTGVSQNPRHKITKRGQNVTFRCDPISEHNRLYWYRQTLGQGPEFLTYFQNEAQLEKSRLLSDRFSAERPKGSFSTLEIQRTEQGDSAMYLCASSNAVGRQPQHFGDGTRLSIL.

The CDR3 protein is CSAEGVGAEAFF. CDR3 nucleotide sequence: TGCAGTGCGGAGGGAGTAGGGGCTGAAGCTTTCTTT. This chain connects TRBV20-1 to TRBJ1-1; maybe TRBD1 (5 bases). This CDR3 comprises 12 residues. The V gene lost 6 bases and the J gene lost 6 bases, with 14 bases spanning the gap. Germline lookup yields CDR1 DFQATT and CDR2 SNEGSKA (reference sequence).

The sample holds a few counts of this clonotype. The DNA of the CDR3 is TGTGCCAGCAGCCCCAGGGGGGGCGGCAATGAGCAGTTCTTC. Protein: CASSPRGGGNEQFF. The chain is built from TRBV12-3 or TRBV12-4 and TRBJ2-1; D might be TRBD1 or TRBD2, each matching 7 bases. The CDR3 sequence is 14 residues long. V dropped 6 bases and J dropped 6 bases, with 15 bases sitting between them.

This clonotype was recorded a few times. The CDR3 DNA is TGTGCCAGCAGCTCGGTCGGTAGTTACGAGCAGTACTTC. It specifies CASSSVGSYEQYF. The chain is built from TRBV7-2 and TRBJ2-7; D unclear. The germline V gene encodes CDR1 SGHTA and CDR2 FQGNSA. The CDR3 contains 13 residues. With 4 bases removed from V and 4 bases from J, the gap between germline ends came to 11 bases.

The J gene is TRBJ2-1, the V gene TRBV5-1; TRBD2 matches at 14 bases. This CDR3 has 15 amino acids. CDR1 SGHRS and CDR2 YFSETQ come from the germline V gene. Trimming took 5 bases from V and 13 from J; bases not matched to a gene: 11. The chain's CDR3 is CASSEGLAGARSQFF. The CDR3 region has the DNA TGCGCCAGCAGTGAGGGACTAGCGGGGGCCCGCAGTCAGTTCTTC.

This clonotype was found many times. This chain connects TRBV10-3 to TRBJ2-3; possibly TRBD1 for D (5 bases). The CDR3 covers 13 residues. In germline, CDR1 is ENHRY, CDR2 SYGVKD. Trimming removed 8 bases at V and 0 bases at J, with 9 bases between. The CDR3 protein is CAIDQGSTDTQYF. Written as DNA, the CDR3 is TGTGCCATCGACCAGGGAAGCACAGATACGCAGTATTTT.

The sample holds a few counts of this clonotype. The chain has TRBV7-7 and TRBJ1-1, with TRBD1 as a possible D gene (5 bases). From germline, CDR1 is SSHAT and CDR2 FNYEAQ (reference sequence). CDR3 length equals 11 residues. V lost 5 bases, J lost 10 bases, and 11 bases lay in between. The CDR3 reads CASSEGEGAFF. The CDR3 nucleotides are TGTGCCAGCAGCGAAGGGGAGGGAGCTTTCTTT.

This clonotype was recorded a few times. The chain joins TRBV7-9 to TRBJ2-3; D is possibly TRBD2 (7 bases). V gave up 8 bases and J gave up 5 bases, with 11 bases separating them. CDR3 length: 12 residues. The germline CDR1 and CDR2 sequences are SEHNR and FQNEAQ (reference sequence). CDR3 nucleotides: TGTGCCAGCGGGGGGGCCGGAGATACGCAGTATTTT. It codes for CASGGAGDTQYF.

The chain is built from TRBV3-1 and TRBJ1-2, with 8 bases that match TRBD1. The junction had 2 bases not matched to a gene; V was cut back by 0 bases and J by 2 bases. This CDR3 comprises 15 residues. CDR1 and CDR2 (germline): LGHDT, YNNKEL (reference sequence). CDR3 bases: TGTGCCAGCAGCCAAGAAGGACAGGGAAACTATGGCTACACCTTC. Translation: CASSQEGQGNYGYTF.

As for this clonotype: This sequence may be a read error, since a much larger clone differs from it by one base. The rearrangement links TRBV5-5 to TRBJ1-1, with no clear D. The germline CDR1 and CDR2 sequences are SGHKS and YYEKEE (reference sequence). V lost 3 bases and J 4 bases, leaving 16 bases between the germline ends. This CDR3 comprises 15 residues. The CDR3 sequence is CASSSGPGIATEAFF. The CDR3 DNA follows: TGTGCCAGCAGCTCGGGTCCTGGGATAGCCACTGAAGCTTTCTTT.